Below, 26 T cell receptor beta chains from the same sample are listed, as sequenced in a study of OX40 agonist ivuxolimab in advanced cancers. Method: immunoSEQ multiplex PCR; TCRdb's copy keeps in-frame clones and lacks some. The sample records around 80,000 clones, around 86% being singletons. Sequences were derived from CD4+ or CD8+ T cells sorted from blood, sampled in a trial of the OX40 agonist ivuxolimab. These receptors were obtained from an adult with an advanced solid tumor such as melanoma, head and neck, liver or kidney cancer.

V is TRBV7-9 and J is TRBJ1-4, with unresolved D. The CDR3 length is 14 residues. V lost 1 base, J lost 5 bases, and 8 bases lay in between. Germline V lookup: CDR1 SEHNR, CDR2 FQNEAQ (reference sequence). The CDR3 DNA sequence: TGTGCCAGCAGCTTAGACGGATTAAATGAAAAACTGTTTTTT. This sequence encodes CASSLDGLNEKLFF.

V is TRBV6-5 and J is TRBJ1-3; possible D gene TRBD1, 5 bases. CDR1 is MNHEY and CDR2 is SVGAGI in the germline V gene. The CDR3 has 14 residues. V lost 2 bases, J lost 7 bases, and 12 bases lay in between. CDR3 residues: CASSYEGRGNTIYF. In DNA, the CDR3 is TGTGCCAGCAGTTACGAGGGGAGGGGTAACACCATATATTTT.

This clone has only a few counts. CDR3 coding DNA: TGTGCCAGCAGCGGAGGACAGGGCCGTCAGCCCCAGCATTTT. It is translated as CASSGGQGRQPQHF. V gene TRBV5-6 combines with J gene TRBJ1-5; TRBD1 matches 8 bases. Germline values: CDR1 SGHDT, CDR2 YYEEEE. V trimming: 4 bases; J trimming: 6 bases; junction bases outside the gene matches: 6. This CDR3 spans 14 amino acids.

This clone came up once. The chain couples TRBV7-9 to TRBJ1-1, with a possible D match to TRBD1 (6 bases). V lost 5 bases, J lost 2 bases, and 15 bases lay in between. Germline values: CDR1 SEHNR, CDR2 FQNEAQ (reference sequence). The CDR3 consists of 15 residues. CDR3 residues: CASSTSGGANTEAFF. CDR3 bases: TGTGCCAGCAGCACCTCGGGGGGGGCAAACACTGAAGCTTTCTTT.

This clone was seen just once. The chain recombines TRBV5-6 with TRBJ2-1; 7 nucleotides match TRBD2. V lost 4 bases, J lost 6 bases, and 7 bases stayed unmatched. The CDR3 loop spans 14 amino acids. From germline, CDR1 is SGHDT and CDR2 YYEEEE. The CDR3 loop is CASSVFSGFNEQFF. The CDR3 region has the DNA TGTGCCAGCAGCGTCTTTAGCGGGTTCAATGAGCAGTTCTTC.

The count of this clone is one. The V gene is TRBV27, the J gene TRBJ1-2, with D maybe TRBD1 (5 bases). Germline V gene sequence: CDR1 MNHEY, CDR2 SMNVEV (reference sequence). The CDR3 runs to 13 residues. V lost 5 bases and J 4 bases, leaving 11 bases between the germline ends. In nucleotides, the CDR3 is TGTGCCAGCAGTCGATTCGGGGGCTATGGCTACACCTTC. This encodes CASSRFGGYGYTF.

This chain links TRBV27 with TRBJ2-7; 11 bases agree with TRBD2. The CDR3 runs to 18 residues. Germline CDR1 is MNHEY and CDR2 is SMNVEV (reference sequence). V gave up 3 bases and J gave up 5 bases; unmatched junction bases: 15. The CDR3 DNA follows: TGTGCCAGCAGTTTGCTAGCGGGGGGCTTTCTGAGTGTCAACGAGCAGTACTTC. This translates into CASSLLAGGFLSVNEQYF.

This chain uses TRBV19 with TRBJ1-2, with TRBD1 matching over 12 bases. The germline gives CDR1 LNHDA, CDR2 SQIVND (reference sequence). V lost 4 bases, J lost 2 bases, and 11 bases stayed unmatched. CDR3 length equals 18 residues. CDR3 protein: CASSTNRDRGHSNYGYTF. CDR3 in DNA: TGTGCCAGTAGTACGAACCGGGACAGGGGGCATTCCAACTATGGCTACACCTTC.

The J gene is TRBJ1-4, the V gene TRBV5-4; 11 bases are a match to TRBD1. The CDR3 has 14 amino acids. Germline assignment: CDR1 SGHNT and CDR2 YYREEE (reference sequence). J gave up 8 bases and V 3 bases, and 3 bases lay outside the gene matches. CDR3 in amino acids: CASSWDRGREKLFF. CDR3 nucleotides: TGTGCCAGCAGCTGGGACAGGGGGAGAGAAAAACTGTTTTTT.

The chain carries TRBV6-5 and TRBJ1-2; D may be TRBD1 (5 bases). The CDR3 contains 12 residues. CDR1 is MNHEY, CDR2 SVGAGI, per germline. V was pared by 2 bases and J by 4 bases, with 5 bases between. The CDR3 nucleotides are TGTGCCAGCAGTTACGGGGCCTATGGCTACACCTTC. Protein product: CASSYGAYGYTF.

In its sample, this clone was seen once. The chain couples TRBV12-5 to TRBJ1-1; D is possibly TRBD1 (5 bases). Germline lookup yields CDR1 LGHNT and CDR2 FRNRAP. The CDR3 length is 15 residues. The V end lost 2 bases, the J end lost 7 bases, and 17 bases lay between the germline ends. The CDR3 spells CASGLTTARPSEAFF. CDR3 nucleotide sequence: TGTGCTAGTGGTTTGACGACAGCCCGGCCTAGTGAAGCTTTCTTT.

The V and J genes are TRBV2 and TRBJ1-2; D uncertain. With 10 bases removed from V and 4 bases from J, the gap between germline ends came to 13 bases. The CDR3 has 12 residues. Germline CDR1 is SNHLY and CDR2 is FYNNEI. The CDR3 DNA reads as TGTGCCAAAGCCGGATCCAGCTATGGCTACACCTTC. This sequence encodes CAKAGSSYGYTF.

The chain recombines TRBV7-2 with TRBJ2-7; 11 positions agree with TRBD1. In germline, CDR1 is SGHTA, CDR2 FQGNSA. The CDR3 consists of 14 residues. The V and J ends lost 5 bases and 3 bases, in that order; junction bases with no gene match: 3. The CDR3 nucleotides read TGTGCCAGCAGCCACGGGACAGGGGGCTACGAGCAGTACTTC. It encodes CASSHGTGGYEQYF.

This CDR3 reads CAWSYEGATEAFF. The CDR3 DNA follows: TGTGCCTGGAGTTATGAGGGGGCAACTGAAGCTTTCTTT. The V call is TRBV30, the J call TRBJ1-1; 7 positions agree with TRBD1. CDR1 is GTSNPN and CDR2 is SVGIG in the germline V gene (reference sequence). The CDR3 length is 13 residues. The J segment lost 5 bases and the V segment lost 2 bases, leaving 5 bases of the junction unmatched.

This rearrangement joins TRBV7-8 to TRBJ2-4; 8 bases fit TRBD1. The junction had 7 bases not matched to a gene; V was cut back by 4 bases and J by 8 bases. CDR3 size: 14 residues. Germline V gene lookup returns CDR1 SGHVS and CDR2 FQNEAQ. Written as DNA, the CDR3 is TGTGCCAGCAGCTCGGGACAGGTTTTCGACATTCAGTACTTC. Amino acids: CASSSGQVFDIQYF.

CDR3 DNA sequence: TGTGCCAGCCGCGCGGGACTCCTGAACAATGAGCAGTTCTTC. This encodes CASRAGLLNNEQFF. V usage is TRBV18 and J usage is TRBJ2-1; a possible D gene is TRBD2 (6 bases). V was clipped by 8 bases and J by 5 bases, with 16 bases between them. The germline gives CDR1 KGHSH, CDR2 LQKENI. The CDR3 has 14 residues.

In the case of this clone: The junction departs from the called germline gene at one end, perhaps through a read error. The genes are TRBV5-4 and TRBJ2-1; 7 bases are shared with TRBD2. CDR3 length: 18 amino acids. Per the germline V gene, CDR1 is SGHNT and CDR2 is YYREEE (reference sequence). As DNA, the CDR3 is TGCGCCAGCAGCCAAGATCCCCCGACTAGCAGGTACTACAATGAGCAGTTCTTC. Its translation is CASSQDPPTSRYYNEQFF.

The chain has TRBV18 and TRBJ2-3, with TRBD2 as a possible D gene (5 bases). In germline, CDR1 is KGHSH, CDR2 LQKENI. There are 13 residues in the CDR3. The V end was cut by 5 bases, the J end by 2 bases, with 8 bases between. CDR3 sequence reads: CASSGRLTDTQYF. CDR3 sequence (DNA): TGTGCCAGCTCAGGGAGACTCACAGATACGCAGTATTTT.

This clone was seen a single time. J is TRBJ2-1 and V is TRBV11-3, with D hard to call. The CDR3 length is 13 residues. The germline V gene encodes CDR1 SGHNT and CDR2 YENEEA. V was pared by 2 bases and J by 5 bases, with 7 bases between. The chain's CDR3 is CASSLYEDNEQFF. CDR3 bases: TGTGCCAGCAGCTTATACGAAGACAATGAGCAGTTCTTC.

This chain connects TRBV5-5 to TRBJ2-7; D gene unclear. CDR1 is SGHKS and CDR2 is YYEKEE in the germline V gene (reference sequence). V lost 4 bases and J 0 bases, leaving 14 bases between the germline ends. The CDR3 loop spans 15 amino acids. CDR3: CASSHDRWGSYEQYV. The CDR3 coding sequence is TGTGCCAGCAGCCACGACCGGTGGGGCTCCTACGAGCAGTACGTC.

The V and J genes are TRBV11-2 and TRBJ2-5; D is unresolved. The V end was cut by 1 base, the J end by 1 base, with 1 base between. The germline V gene encodes CDR1 SGHAT and CDR2 FQNNGV. The CDR3 has 12 residues. CDR3 sequence reads: CASSLVQETQYF. DNA for the CDR3: TGTGCCAGCAGCTTAGTCCAAGAGACCCAGTACTTC.

The CDR3 reads CASSRGTGLSTDTQYF. CDR3 bases: TGTGCCAGCAGCCGCGGGACAGGGTTAAGCACAGATACGCAGTATTTT. V is TRBV5-8 and J is TRBJ2-3; TRBD1 aligns across 9 bases. Germline assignment: CDR1 SGHTS and CDR2 YDEGEE. This CDR3 comprises 16 residues. J gave up 0 bases and V 4 bases, and 6 bases lay outside the gene matches. Filled out from reference TRBV5-8 and TRBJ2-3, the complete variable domain reads EAGVTQSPTHLIKTRGQQATLRCSPISGHTSVYWYQQALGLGLQFLLWYDEGEERNRGNFPPRFSGRQFPNYSSELNVNALELEDSALYLCASSRGTGLSTDTQYFGPGTRLTVL.

The CDR3 loop is CASTPRGWTYNEQFF. In nucleotides, the CDR3 is TGTGCCAGCACTCCCCGGGGGTGGACCTACAATGAGCAGTTCTTC. The chain recombines TRBV9 with TRBJ2-1; D is perhaps TRBD2 (6 bases). The germline CDR1 and CDR2 sequences are SGDLS and YYNGEE. This CDR3 has 15 amino acids. Trimming took 6 bases from V and 2 from J, leaving 15 bases between them.

The V gene is TRBV28, the J gene TRBJ1-1, with D unclear. Trimming pared 8 bases from V and 1 base from J, leaving 20 bases between. The CDR3 runs 16 residues. Germline lookup yields CDR1 MDHEN and CDR2 SYDVKM. CDR3 sequence: CASPPTLSSSNTEAFF. The CDR3 DNA reads as TGTGCCAGCCCCCCAACCCTTTCCTCATCGAACACTGAAGCTTTCTTT.

The J gene is TRBJ1-2, the V gene TRBV5-1; 8 nucleotides align to TRBD1. V trimming: 1 base; J trimming: 6 bases; junction bases outside the gene matches: 5. The CDR3 contains 14 residues. Germline CDR1 reads SGHRS; CDR2 reads YFSETQ. CDR3 region: CASSLPAGGDGYTF. The DNA for the CDR3 is TGCGCCAGCAGCTTGCCGGCAGGGGGCGATGGCTACACCTTC.

The rearrangement uses TRBV6-1 and TRBJ2-1, with D possibly TRBD2 on 6 matching bases. This CDR3 has 15 amino acids. The germline gives CDR1 MNHNS, CDR2 SASEGT. V lost 4 bases and J 0 bases, leaving 10 bases between the germline ends. The CDR3, as DNA: TGTGCCAGCAGTGTGCGGGGTAACTCCTACAATGAGCAGTTCTTC. The encoded protein is CASSVRGNSYNEQFF.